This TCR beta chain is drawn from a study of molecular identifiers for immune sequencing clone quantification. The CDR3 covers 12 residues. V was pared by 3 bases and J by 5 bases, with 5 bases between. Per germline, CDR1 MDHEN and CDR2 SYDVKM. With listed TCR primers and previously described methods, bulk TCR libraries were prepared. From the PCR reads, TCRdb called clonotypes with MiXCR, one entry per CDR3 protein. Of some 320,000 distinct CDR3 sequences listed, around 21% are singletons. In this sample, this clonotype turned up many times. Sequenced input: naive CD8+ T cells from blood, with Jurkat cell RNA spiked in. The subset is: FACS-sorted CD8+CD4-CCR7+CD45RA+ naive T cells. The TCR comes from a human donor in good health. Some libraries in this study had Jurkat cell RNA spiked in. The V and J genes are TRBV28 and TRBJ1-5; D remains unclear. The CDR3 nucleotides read TGTGCCAGCAGTTTTTTTGATCAGCCCCAGCATTTT. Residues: CASSFFDQPQHF. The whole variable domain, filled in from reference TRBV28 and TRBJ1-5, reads DVKVTQSSRYLVKRTGEKVFLECVQDMDHENMFWYRQDPGLGLRLIYFSYDVKMKEKGDIPEGYSVSREKKERFSLILESASTNQTSMYLCASSFFDQPQHFGDGTRLSIL.